One and the same sample provided the 20 T cell receptor beta chains below, sequenced in a study of T cell responses to AZD1222 COVID-19 vaccine. Using immunoSEQ multiplex PCR, the repertoire was profiled, and TCRdb retains in-frame clones only, with some absent. The data contain 160,000 or so clones, less than 95% of them singletons. The sample consisted of peripheral blood, taken on day 0 of AZD1222 vaccination. The receptor set was obtained from an adult in good health.

This clone was seen just once. This chain links TRBV28 with TRBJ2-7; 8 bases map to TRBD2. V lost 5 bases, J lost 4 bases, and 7 bases stayed unmatched. CDR3 length equals 14 residues. The germline gives CDR1 MDHEN, CDR2 SYDVKM. The CDR3 coding sequence is TGTGCCAGCAGTCTTAGCGGGAAACTGTACGAGCAGTACTTC. Its protein is CASSLSGKLYEQYF. Drawing the rest from reference TRBV28 and TRBJ2-7, the complete variable domain is DVKVTQSSRYLVKRTGEKVFLECVQDMDHENMFWYRQDPGLGLRLIYFSYDVKMKEKGDIPEGYSVSREKKERFSLILESASTNQTSMYLCASSLSGKLYEQYFGPGTRLTVT.

This chain uses TRBV24-1 with TRBJ2-2, with 8 bases identical to TRBD2. Trimming took 3 bases from V and 1 from J; bases not matched to a gene: 9. Germline values: CDR1 KGHDR, CDR2 SFDVKD. The CDR3 has 18 residues. The CDR3 region is CATSDPTTSGRNTGELFF. In DNA form, the CDR3 reads TGTGCCACCAGTGATCCCACTACTAGCGGTAGGAACACCGGGGAGCTGTTTTTT.

The chain carries TRBV7-9 and TRBJ2-1; 8 positions agree with TRBD1. CDR1 SEHNR and CDR2 FQNEAQ come from the germline V gene (reference sequence). The CDR3 spans 16 residues. V lost 6 bases and J lost 3; bases outside the gene matches: 10. The DNA for the CDR3 is TGTGCCAGCAGACATCTCACAGGGGGACACTACAATGAGCAGTTCTTC. Protein sequence: CASRHLTGGHYNEQFF.

This sequence joins TRBV7-3 and TRBJ1-2; weak D call: TRBD1 (6 bases). V lost 8 bases to trimming and J lost 7 bases, with 20 bases between them. CDR3 length: 14 amino acids. Germline V gives CDR1 SGHTA, CDR2 FQGTGA. Written as DNA, the CDR3 is TGTGCCAGCGCTCCAGGGGTCATGACTGGTGGCTACACCTTC. It encodes CASAPGVMTGGYTF. The full variable domain, with the rest looked up from reference TRBV7-3 and TRBJ1-2, is GAGVSQTPSNKVTEKGKYVELRCDPISGHTALYWYRQSLGQGPEFLIYFQGTGAADDSGLPNDRFFAVRPEGSVSTLKIQRTERGDSAVYLCASAPGVMTGGYTFGSGTRLTVV.

The chain carries TRBV19 and TRBJ1-4; no definite D call. Germline CDR1 reads LNHDA; CDR2 reads SQIVND (reference sequence). Trimming shortened V by 6 bases and J by 3 bases, and 14 bases separated the two germline ends. This CDR3 spans 15 amino acids. The CDR3 loop reads CASRKEGRPNEKLFF. For the CDR3, the DNA is TGTGCCAGTAGAAAGGAGGGCAGACCTAATGAAAAACTGTTTTTT.

The CDR3 here is CASSLGTGYGANVLTF. Written as DNA, the CDR3 is TGTGCCAGCAGCTTAGGAACAGGTTACGGGGCCAACGTCCTGACTTTC. The chain combines TRBV7-6 with TRBJ2-6, with D possibly TRBD1 on 5 matching bases. The ends were cut back, 1 base at V and 4 bases at J, with 11 bases in the middle. The germline V gene has CDR1 SGHVS and CDR2 FNYEAQ. The CDR3 is 16 residues long.

The chain recombines TRBV6-5 with TRBJ1-5; no reliable D call. The ends were cut back, 6 bases at V and 7 bases at J, with 10 bases in the middle. This CDR3 spans 12 amino acids. From germline, CDR1 is MNHEY and CDR2 SVGAGI. CDR3 DNA: TGTGCCAGCAGGGCCAGTGAGCAGCCCCAGCATTTT. Protein product: CASRASEQPQHF.

This clone was seen once. This rearrangement joins TRBV7-2 to TRBJ2-1; 7 bases map to TRBD1. CDR1 and CDR2 from the germline V gene are SGHTA and FQGNSA. This CDR3 spans 15 amino acids. The V and J ends lost 4 bases and 7 bases, in that order; junction bases with no gene match: 10. CDR3 sequence (DNA): TGTGCCAGCAGCTCCGACAGGGTCTTCGGAAATGAGCAGTTCTTC. This encodes CASSSDRVFGNEQFF. The full variable domain, rest sourced from reference TRBV7-2 and TRBJ2-1, is GAGVSQSPSNKVTEKGKDVELRCDPISGHTALYWYRQSLGQGLEFLIYFQGNSAPDKSGLPSDRFSAERTGGSVSTLTIQRTQQEDSAVYLCASSSDRVFGNEQFFGPGTRLTVL.

This chain links TRBV3-1 (or the pseudogene TRBV3-2) with TRBJ1-1; 7 bases line up with TRBD1. V trimming: 4 bases; J trimming: 0 bases; junction bases outside the gene matches: 8. CDR3 length: 16 amino acids. Germline V gene data show CDR1 as LGHDT and CDR2 as YNNKEL (reference sequence). The CDR3 DNA reads TGTGCCAGCAGCCGACAGGGCCCCGTAATGAACACTGAAGCTTTCTTT. Encoded protein: CASSRQGPVMNTEAFF.

This chain uses TRBV19 with TRBJ1-2; a weak D match, TRBD1 (5 bases). V was clipped by 8 bases and J by 5 bases, with 12 bases between them. Germline assignment: CDR1 LNHDA and CDR2 SQIVND (reference sequence). The CDR3 spans 12 residues. The DNA for the CDR3 is TGTGCCAGTCTCAGGGAGAGTTATGGCTACACCTTC. This gives the protein CASLRESYGYTF.

J is TRBJ2-7 and V is TRBV15, with TRBD2 matching over 7 bases. The CDR3 is made up of 14 amino acids. The germline V gene encodes CDR1 LNHNV and CDR2 YYDKDF (reference sequence). With 8 bases clipped from V and 2 bases from J, the junction kept 9 bases outside the gene matches. The CDR3 nucleotides are TGTGCCACCTCTGGGGGGGAGGGGACCTACGAGCAGTACTTC. Encoded protein: CATSGGEGTYEQYF.

Written as DNA, the CDR3 is TGTGCCAGCACCCGGGTCGGAGAGCAGTTCTTC. Its protein product is CASTRVGEQFF. The chain carries TRBV2 and TRBJ2-1; D gene ambiguous. V was pared by 7 bases and J by 10 bases, with 11 bases between. There are 11 residues in the CDR3. Germline loops: CDR1 SNHLY, CDR2 FYNNEI. Together with reference TRBV2 and TRBJ2-1, the CDR3 gives the full variable domain: EPEVTQTPSHQVTQMGQEVILRCVPISNHLYFYWYRQILGQKVEFLVSFYNNEISEKSEIFDDQFSVERPDGSNFTLKIRSTKLEDSAMYFCASTRVGEQFFGPGTRLTVL.

This chain joins TRBV19 and TRBJ1-1, with TRBD1 as a possible D gene (5 bases). CDR1 and CDR2 from the germline V gene are LNHDA and SQIVND (reference sequence). The CDR3 runs 14 residues. The germline V and J ends were trimmed by 2 bases and 4 bases, with 11 bases remaining between them. Here the CDR3 reads CASSIIGGATEAFF. The CDR3, as DNA: TGTGCCAGTAGTATAATTGGAGGGGCCACTGAAGCTTTCTTT.

The chain is built from TRBV4-2 and TRBJ2-7, with 9 bases identical to TRBD1. The CDR3 is made up of 16 amino acids. J gave up 6 bases and V 2 bases, and 11 bases lay outside the gene matches. Looked up from germline, CDR1 is LGHNA and CDR2 is YNFKEQ. In nucleotides, the CDR3 is TGTGCCAGCAGCCAATACACCGGGACAGGGTTTGGCGAGCAGTACTTC. It translates to CASSQYTGTGFGEQYF.

The V call is TRBV28, the J call TRBJ1-5; D gene ambiguous. The CDR3 is 16 residues long. Germline V gives CDR1 MDHEN, CDR2 SYDVKM. V lost 3 bases and J 4 bases, leaving 16 bases between the germline ends. Written as DNA, the CDR3 is TGTGCCAGCAGTTTCCCCACCCCCGCTAGGAATCAGCCCCAGCATTTT. This codes for CASSFPTPARNQPQHF.

V usage is TRBV15 and J usage is TRBJ2-1; 11 bases are a match to TRBD2. The CDR3 length is 15 residues. Looked up from germline, CDR1 is LNHNV and CDR2 is YYDKDF (reference sequence). After removal of 0 bases from V and 5 bases from J, the junction contained 0 bases not matched to a gene. This CDR3 is CATSRELAGDNEQFF. The CDR3 DNA is TGTGCCACCAGCAGAGAACTAGCGGGAGACAATGAGCAGTTCTTC.

V and J are TRBV5-4 and TRBJ2-1; D remains unclear. Germline V gene data show CDR1 as SGHNT and CDR2 as YYREEE (reference sequence). The ends were cut back, 1 base at V and 8 bases at J, with 16 bases in the middle. This CDR3 spans 15 amino acids. CDR3 amino acids: CASSLNLDGGHEQFF. The CDR3 coding sequence is TGTGCCAGCAGCTTGAACCTAGATGGTGGCCATGAGCAGTTCTTC.

The chain uses TRBV4-2 and TRBJ2-7; 13 bases fit TRBD2. This CDR3 spans 18 amino acids. V shed 4 bases, J shed 5 bases, and the junction held 14 bases outside the gene matches. From germline, CDR1 is LGHNA and CDR2 YNFKEQ. The CDR3 sequence: CASSPGDMSGLAGDEQYF. DNA for the CDR3: TGTGCCAGCAGCCCTGGAGACATGTCAGGACTAGCGGGAGACGAGCAGTACTTC.

The J gene is TRBJ2-1, the V gene TRBV6-2 or TRBV6-3; 12 bases fit TRBD2. The ends lost 0 bases at V and 6 bases at J; junction bases unmatched: 3. Germline V gene lookup returns CDR1 MNHEY and CDR2 SVGEGT. The length of the CDR3 is 16 residues. CDR3 amino acids: CASSYSKLAGGNEQFF. The CDR3 DNA reads TGTGCCAGCAGTTACTCGAAACTAGCGGGAGGCAATGAGCAGTTCTTC.

This chain links TRBV5-1 with TRBJ1-2; 9 nucleotides agree with TRBD1. The CDR3 runs 13 residues. Trimming removed 5 bases from V and 4 bases from J; junction bases left unmatched: 3. Germline V CDR1 and CDR2: SGHRS, YFSETQ. CDR3 region: CASSPGQGYGYTF. The CDR3 region has the DNA TGCGCCAGCAGTCCGGGACAGGGCTATGGCTACACCTTC.